The rows below give T cell receptor beta chains drawn from one sample of a study of cytomegalovirus exposure and HLA in healthy donors. Clones were read by immunoSEQ multiplex PCR, and TCRdb kept only the in-frame ones, dropping some. The table includes more than 150,000 clones, 80% detected once. The specimen sequenced was PBMCs. The source is a woman aged 45-65 years in good health and CMV-seropositive. The CDR3 runs from the conserved cysteine through the conserved F or W. The D gene is left open where the match is weak. Clone size is stated in some rows and not others, as once, few, many or a class when expanded.

.,TRBJ1-6,TRBV6-6,TRBD1,TGTGCCAGCAACGGTAGGGGGACAGATAATTCACCCCTCCACTTT,CASNGRGTDNSPLHF
.,TRBJ1-2,TRBV7-2,TRBD1,TGTGCCAGCAGCTACAGGGGGCGCGGCTATGGCTACACCTTC,CASSYRGRGYGYTF
.,TRBJ1-4,TRBV18,.,TGTGCCAGCTCACCAGAGGAGGGGCTCGGAAAACTGTTTTTT,CASSPEEGLGKLFF
.,TRBJ1-2,TRBV4-3,TRBD1,TGCGCCAGCAGTCCGAGGTGGGGACAGGTCAACGATGGCTACACCTTC,CASSPRWGQVNDGYTF
.,TRBJ1-1,TRBV15,TRBD1,TGTGCCACCAGCAGAGATGGGACAGCGAACACTGAAGCTTTCTTT,CATSRDGTANTEAFF
.,TRBJ2-7,TRBV9,.,TGTGCCAGCAGCGTAGGGGTCGGGGAGCAGTACTTC,CASSVGVGEQYF
.,TRBJ1-2,TRBV5-1,.,TGCGCCAGCAGCTTGGATGGTGGGGCCTATGGCTACACCTTC,CASSLDGGAYGYTF
.,TRBJ2-7,TRBV11-2,.,TGTGCCAGCAGCCTAACGGACACATCAGCCTACGAGCAGTACTTC,CASSLTDTSAYEQYF
few,TRBJ2-7,TRBV29-1,TRBD2,TGCAGCGTTACGGGAACTAGCGGGGGGCCCTCCTACGAGCAGTACTTC,CSVTGTSGGPSYEQYF
.,TRBJ1-5,TRBV6-1,.,TGTGCCAGCACCCAAATGGGGGCGGGCGGTCAGCCCCAGCATTTT,CASTQMGAGGQPQHF
few,TRBJ2-2,TRBV4-1,TRBD2,TGCGCCAGCAGCCCCGGAAAGTTGCTAGCGGGGGGAAACACCGGGGAGCTGTTTTTT,CASSPGKLLAGGNTGELFF
.,TRBJ2-1,TRBV11-2,TRBD2,TGTGCCAGCAGCTTAGATCGACTAGCGGGAGTAGGCAATGAGCAGTTCTTC,CASSLDRLAGVGNEQFF
once,TRBJ2-1,TRBV5-1,TRBD2,TGCGCCAGCAGATTCCTGTCTAGCGGCTGGGAGGAGCAGTTCTTC,CASRFLSSGWEEQFF
.,TRBJ1-4,TRBV6-5,.,TGTGCCAGCAGTTCCATGGGGGGGCTAAATGAAAAACTGTTTTTT,CASSSMGGLNEKLFF
once,TRBJ2-7,TRBV25-1,.,TGTGCCAGCAGTGATACTCCCAAGAGGCTCTCCTACGAGCAGTACTTC,CASSDTPKRLSYEQYF
.,TRBJ2-3,TRBV6-9,.,TGTGCCAGCAGTTATGGAGTGTTGGATACGCAGTATTTT,CASSYGVLDTQYF
.,TRBJ1-4,TRBV19,.,TGTGCCAGTAGTATATCGCCGAGATCTAATGAAAAACTGTTTTTT,CASSISPRSNEKLFF
.,TRBJ1-5,TRBV2,.,TGTGCCAGCAGTGGGGCCAGCAATCAGCCCCAGCATTTT,CASSGASNQPQHF
.,TRBJ1-5,TRBV7-8,.,TGTGCCAGCAGCTTAGGAAGGGGTCAGTTCAATCAGCCCCAGCATTTT,CASSLGRGQFNQPQHF
few,TRBJ2-7,TRBV19,.,TGTGCCTCCTCTGGTGGGGGGAATTACTACGAGCAGTACTTC,CASSGGGNYYEQYF
.,TRBJ2-5,TRBV9,TRBD1,TGTGCCAGCAGCCCCCGACAGGGTTGGATGGAGACCCAGTACTTC,CASSPRQGWMETQYF
.,TRBJ2-1,TRBV7-9,.,TGTGCCAGCAGCCTCCGGGACACCCCGACGGAAGACAATGAGCAGTTCTTC,CASSLRDTPTEDNEQFF
.,TRBJ2-3,TRBV4-3,.,TGCGCCAGCAGCCAAGACCGGACAGTTCGGTGGGGAGATACGCAGTATTTT,CASSQDRTVRWGDTQYF
.,TRBJ2-5,TRBV5-4,TRBD1,TGTGCCAGCAGCCGGGACAGCTTCCAAGAGACCCAGTACTTC,CASSRDSFQETQYF
.,TRBJ1-6,TRBV10-3,.,TGTGCCATCAGTGAGAGAAGCCCGAATTCACCCCTCCACTTT,CAISERSPNSPLHF
.,TRBJ2-7,TRBV27,TRBD1,TGTGCCAGCAGTCCCCCCCGGGACAGGAGATCCTACGAGCAGTACTTC,CASSPPRDRRSYEQYF
.,TRBJ1-1,TRBV7-9,.,TGTTCCAGCAGCGACCCCCCGGGTCCTTCGAACACTGAAGCTTTCTTT,CSSSDPPGPSNTEAFF
.,TRBJ2-7,TRBV28,TRBD1,TGTGCCAGCAGTTTCCCTAATGTCGAACAGGGGGCCCACGAGCAGTACTTC,CASSFPNVEQGAHEQYF
.,TRBJ2-2,TRBV7-9,TRBD1,TGTGCCAGCAGCTCCTGGACAGGGAACACCGGGGAGCTGTTTTTT,CASSSWTGNTGELFF
once,TRBJ1-2,TRBV27,TRBD1,TGTGCCAGCAGTTTAAAGGGACAGGGCCGTTGGAACTATGGCTACACCTTC,CASSLKGQGRWNYGYTF
.,TRBJ2-3,TRBV15,TRBD2,TGTGCCACCAGCAGATTCGGACTAGCCCTTAACGCGCAGTATTTT,CATSRFGLALNAQYF
.,TRBJ1-6,TRBV13,.,TGTGCCAGCAGCTTAGGCCCAGGGACCTATAATTCACCCCTCCACTTT,CASSLGPGTYNSPLHF
.,TRBJ2-5,TRBV28,TRBD2,TGTGCCAGCAGTCCTAGACTAGCGGGGCCAACCGGGGCCCAGTACTTC,CASSPRLAGPTGAQYF
.,TRBJ2-7,TRBV5-5,.,TGTGCCAGCAGCTTGGAACGACAGAGAACCTACGAGCAGTACTTC,CASSLERQRTYEQYF
.,TRBJ1-2,TRBV5-1,.,TGCGCCAGCAGCTTGGCCCCCGGGAAAGAAGGCTACACCTTC,CASSLAPGKEGYTF
.,TRBJ1-2,TRBV6-1,TRBD1,TGTGCCAGGACGACAGGGATAAATAATGGCTACACCTTC,CARTTGINNGYTF
once,TRBJ2-1,TRBV7-3,.,TGTTCCAGCAGCTCCGTGGAGGGAAAGCAGTTCTTC,CSSSSVEGKQFF
few,TRBJ1-1,TRBV7-7,.,TGTGCTAGCAGCTTTTCCATGAACACTGAAGCTTTCTTT,CASSFSMNTEAFF
.,TRBJ2-1,TRBV4-1,TRBD1,TGCGCCAGCAGCCAAGTGCTACAGGGGGCCACCTACAATGAGCAGTTCTTC,CASSQVLQGATYNEQFF
.,TRBJ1-1,TRBV29-1,TRBD1,TGCAGCGTCCGTACGGGACAGGGTGAGGGTGGCACTGAAGCTTTCTTT,CSVRTGQGEGGTEAFF
few,TRBJ2-7,TRBV5-1,TRBD2,TGCGCCAGCAGCTTGAGGACTAGCTTCCACGAGCAGTACTTC,CASSLRTSFHEQYF
few,TRBJ1-5,TRBV28,.,TGTGCCAGCAGTTTCTATAGCAATCAGCCCCAGCATTTT,CASSFYSNQPQHF
.,TRBJ1-1,TRBV9,.,TGTGCCAGCAGCGCCGACAGGAACACTGAAGCTTTCTTT,CASSADRNTEAFF
.,TRBJ2-1,TRBV28,.,TGTGCCAGCAGTTTACGCTTGGTGGCGGGAAGGTACAATGAGCAGTTCTTC,CASSLRLVAGRYNEQFF
few,TRBJ1-2,TRBV5-1,.,TGCGCCAGCAGCTTGGCAGATCGGGGGGCGACTGGCTACACCTTC,CASSLADRGATGYTF
.,TRBJ1-5,TRBV7-2,TRBD1,TGTGCCAGCAGCTCTTTTCCGGGACAGGGGGGACAGCCCCAGCATTTT,CASSSFPGQGGQPQHF
.,TRBJ1-5,TRBV6-5,.,TGTGCCAGCAGGAAGAGACAGTATCAGCCCCAGCATTTT,CASRKRQYQPQHF
.,TRBJ1-2,TRBV9,.,TGTGCCAGCAGCGAACAGGTCAACTATGGCTACACCTTC,CASSEQVNYGYTF
once,TRBJ2-7,TRBV11-3,.,TGTGCCAGCAGCCGCGGGACGGATCCCTACGAGCAGTACTTC,CASSRGTDPYEQYF
few,TRBJ2-3,TRBV7-3,TRBD1,TGTGCCAGCAGCCCTACAGGGGGCACAGATACGCAGTATTTT,CASSPTGGTDTQYF
few,TRBJ2-1,TRBV6-6,.,TGTGCCAGCGGGAGGTCGTATGAGCAGTTCTTC,CASGRSYEQFF
few,TRBJ2-2,TRBV5-6,.,TGTGCCAGCAGCCCGGGGACAATTGGAAACACCGGGGAGCTGTTTTTT,CASSPGTIGNTGELFF
once,TRBJ2-5,TRBV14,.,TGTGCCAGCAGCCTCCACTCGGGGGAGACCCAGTACTTC,CASSLHSGETQYF
.,TRBJ2-7,TRBV5-1,TRBD2,TGCGCCAGCAGCTTGGGCCCAGGAGGGACTAACGAGCAGTACTTC,CASSLGPGGTNEQYF
.,TRBJ1-3,TRBV7-8,TRBD1,TGTGCCAGCAGCTTAGGCCGGACAGGGTACTCTGGAAACACCATATATTTT,CASSLGRTGYSGNTIYF
.,TRBJ2-7,TRBV6-1,TRBD2,TGTGCCAGCAGTGAATCAACGGGAGGGGGCTACGAGCAGTACTTC,CASSESTGGGYEQYF
.,TRBJ2-5,TRBV7-9,TRBD1,TGTGCCAGCAGCACTTGGACAGGAGAGACCCAGTACTTC,CASSTWTGETQYF
.,TRBJ1-2,TRBV9,TRBD1,TGTGCCAGCAGCGTAGTTGGGACAGACTATGGCTACACCTTC,CASSVVGTDYGYTF